This T cell receptor beta chain was captured in a study of blood T cell repertoires in COVID-19. For the study at large: COVID-19 samples, acute and convalescent, were from the United States, Italy and Spain. T cells, B-cell-depleted T cells, or PBMCs supplied cDNA or gDNA.

Those enrolled in Seattle joined during active infection and were followed longitudinally afterward. The trim removed 4 bases at V and 1 base at J, leaving 4 bases unmatched. The CDR3 is 16 residues long. CDR1 is SGDLS, CDR2 YYNGEE, per germline. As originally analysed: Reference gene primer amplification in the assay estimated nucleated cell counts. Sequencing used immunoSEQ multiplex PCR; TCRdb keeps in-frame clones, though not all of them. From that table come the V and J calls and clone size; the DNA was used to work out D and trimming. The data show 150,000 to 250,000 clones, approximately 94% seen once. This clone was counted a few times.

V and J are TRBV9 and TRBJ2-7, with 14 positions matching TRBD2. This TCR was recovered from a man aged 25-45 years with COVID-19, enrolled during active disease. Sequencing used peripheral blood. The CDR3 DNA reads as TGTGCCAGCAGCCCGGGACTAGCGGGGGCTTCCTACGAGCAGTACTTC. Protein: CASSPGLAGASYEQYF.